What follows are 15 T cell receptor beta chains derived from one specimen sequenced in a study of siplizumab effects on memory and regulatory T cells. TCRdb keeps only in-frame clones here, not all; method: immunoSEQ multiplex PCR. The table records fewer than 30,000 clones, around 83% of them present only once. The sequenced sample consisted of memory CD4+ T cells sorted from blood. These receptors all come from a human donor in good health.

V gene TRBV7-2 combines with J gene TRBJ2-7; D might be TRBD1 or TRBD2, each matching 6 bases. The germline V and J ends were trimmed by 5 bases and 5 bases, with 19 bases remaining between them. This CDR3 is 15 amino acids long. CDR1 and CDR2 from the germline V gene are SGHTA and FQGNSA. CDR3 bases: TGTGCCAGCAGCCTAGAGTACGGGGGCGTTAACGAGCAGTACTTC. Amino acid sequence: CASSLEYGGVNEQYF. The complete variable domain, with remaining parts taken from reference TRBV7-2 and TRBJ2-7, reads GAGVSQSPSNKVTEKGKDVELRCDPISGHTALYWYRQSLGQGLEFLIYFQGNSAPDKSGLPSDRFSAERTGGSVSTLTIQRTQQEDSAVYLCASSLEYGGVNEQYFGPGTRLTVT.

The chain employs TRBV12-5 and TRBJ1-5; TRBD1 might be the D (5 bases). CDR3 length: 16 residues. V lost 1 base, J lost 0 bases, and 10 bases lay in between. The germline V gene has CDR1 LGHNT and CDR2 FRNRAP. The CDR3, as DNA: TGTGCTAGTGGTTTGGGGTGGGGGGATAGCAATCAGCCCCAGCATTTT. Protein: CASGLGWGDSNQPQHF. The whole variable domain, filled in from reference TRBV12-5 and TRBJ1-5, reads DARVTQTPRHKVTEMGQEVTMRCQPILGHNTVFWYRQTMMQGLELLAYFRNRAPLDDSGMPKDRFSAEMPDATLATLKIQPSEPRDSAVYFCASGLGWGDSNQPQHFGDGTRLSIL.

The chain couples TRBV6-5 to TRBJ1-2, with D uncertain. Per germline, CDR1 MNHEY and CDR2 SVGAGI. V lost 0 bases and J lost 3, with 11 bases in between. The CDR3 consists of 15 residues. The CDR3 loop reads CASSYSREWDYGYTF. The CDR3 coding sequence is TGTGCCAGCAGTTACTCGAGGGAATGGGACTATGGCTACACCTTC.

This clone has more than one count but fewer than ten. The rearrangement joins TRBV30 to TRBJ2-7; the D gene is possibly TRBD1 (6 bases). V gave up 2 bases and J gave up 3 bases, with 11 bases separating them. The CDR3 length is 13 residues. The germline V gene has CDR1 GTSNPN and CDR2 SVGIG (reference sequence). CDR3 protein: CAWSLDRYYEQYF. The CDR3 region has the DNA TGTGCCTGGAGTCTGGACAGATACTACGAGCAGTACTTC. The full variable domain, with the rest looked up from reference TRBV30 and TRBJ2-7, is SQTIHQWPATLVQPVGSPLSLECTVEGTSNPNLYWYRQAAGRGLQLLFYSVGIGQISSEVPQNLSASRPQDRQFILSSKKLLLSDSGFYLCAWSLDRYYEQYFGPGTRLTVT.

This clone was seen only once. The genes are TRBV7-9 and TRBJ1-2, with 9 bases identical to TRBD1. The CDR3 extends over 15 amino acids. V was pared by 1 base and J by 4 bases, with 4 bases of the junction left unmatched. Germline CDR1 and CDR2: SEHNR and FQNEAQ (reference sequence). CDR3 loop: CASSLGTGGLYGYTF. The CDR3 bases are TGTGCCAGCAGCTTAGGAACAGGGGGCCTCTATGGCTACACCTTC.

This clone was counted between two and nine times. This chain uses TRBV10-3 with TRBJ1-2; TRBD1 might be the D (6 bases). V was pared by 8 bases and J by 3 bases, with 10 bases between. Germline V gives CDR1 ENHRY, CDR2 SYGVKD. The CDR3 has 12 amino acids. The DNA of the CDR3 is TGTGCCATCGCGACAGGCGACTATGGCTACACCTTC. Protein sequence: CAIATGDYGYTF.

The chain links TRBV28 to TRBJ1-5; no reliable D call. The CDR3 totals 14 residues. V gave up 2 bases and J gave up 4 bases, with 9 bases separating them. Looked up from germline, CDR1 is MDHEN and CDR2 is SYDVKM. The CDR3 loop is CASSLIQRNQPQHF. CDR3 DNA sequence: TGTGCCAGCAGTTTAATACAGAGAAATCAGCCCCAGCATTTT.

This sequence joins TRBV4-1 and TRBJ2-7, with TRBD2 matching 9 bases. The CDR3 runs to 16 residues. CDR1 and CDR2 (germline): MGHRA, YSYEKL. After removal of 1 base from V and 6 bases from J, the junction contained 10 bases not matched to a gene. The CDR3 protein is CASSQVSLAGAPEQYF. The DNA of the CDR3 is TGCGCCAGCAGCCAAGTATCATTAGCGGGAGCACCCGAGCAGTACTTC.

V and J are TRBV21-1 and TRBJ1-1; TRBD1, as called in the table, went unchecked against the DNA. TRBV21-1 is a recognized pseudogene. This CDR3 is 15 amino acids long. CDR3 DNA sequence: TGTGCCAGCAGCAAAACAGGACCCCAGGGGACTGAAGCTTTCTTT. It translates to CASSKTGPQGTEAFF.

The V and J genes are TRBV19 and TRBJ1-3; 7 nucleotides agree with TRBD1. After removal of 5 bases from V and 0 bases from J, the junction contained 13 bases not matched to a gene. The CDR3 is 18 residues long. Germline V gene lookup returns CDR1 LNHDA and CDR2 SQIVND (reference sequence). The CDR3: CASSPSGTASRSGNTIYF. In nucleotides, the CDR3 is TGTGCCAGTAGTCCATCAGGGACAGCGTCTCGCTCTGGAAACACCATATATTTT.

The rearrangement joins TRBV7-3 to TRBJ2-1; the D gene could be TRBD1 or TRBD2 (5 bases each). With 4 bases removed from V and 7 bases from J, the gap between germline ends came to 11 bases. This CDR3 has 13 amino acids. The germline gives CDR1 SGHTA, CDR2 FQGTGA. This CDR3 reads CASSSGRINEQFF. In DNA, the CDR3 is TGTGCCAGCAGCTCGGGACGGATTAATGAGCAGTTCTTC.

The rearrangement links TRBV12-5 to TRBJ1-4, with D possibly matching TRBD1 (5 bases). CDR1 LGHNT and CDR2 FRNRAP come from the germline V gene. Trimming stripped 5 bases from V and 0 bases from J, with 13 bases between. This CDR3 has 16 residues. This CDR3 reads CASGLGTDATNEKLFF. The CDR3 DNA sequence: TGTGCTAGTGGTCTAGGGACGGATGCAACTAATGAAAAACTGTTTTTT. Based on the CDR3 plus reference TRBV12-5 and TRBJ1-4, the full variable domain is DARVTQTPRHKVTEMGQEVTMRCQPILGHNTVFWYRQTMMQGLELLAYFRNRAPLDDSGMPKDRFSAEMPDATLATLKIQPSEPRDSAVYFCASGLGTDATNEKLFFGSGTQLSVL.

V usage is TRBV11-3 and J usage is TRBJ1-1; 9 positions match TRBD1. CDR3 length: 14 residues. V shed 3 bases, J shed 3 bases, and the junction held 2 bases outside the gene matches. Germline loops: CDR1 SGHNT, CDR2 YENEEA. CDR3 in amino acids: CASSFRDRDTEAFF. The CDR3 DNA reads TGTGCCAGCAGCTTCCGGGACAGGGACACTGAAGCTTTCTTT.

The genes are TRBV7-3 and TRBJ1-1; D gene ambiguous. V shed 5 bases and J shed 0 bases, with 7 bases lying between them. Germline values: CDR1 SGHTA, CDR2 FQGTGA. The CDR3 loop spans 13 amino acids. The CDR3 nucleotides read TGTGCCAGCAGCCCGAACATGAACACTGAAGCTTTCTTT. As protein: CASSPNMNTEAFF.

The V gene is TRBV18, the J gene TRBJ1-4, with a possible D match to TRBD1 (6 bases). This CDR3 has 14 residues. V lost 3 bases and J lost 4, with 9 bases in between. The V gene's germline CDR1 is KGHSH and CDR2 LQKENI. The CDR3, as DNA: TGTGCCAGCTCACCGGGGGCGCTTAATGAAAAACTGTTTTTT. It yields the protein CASSPGALNEKLFF. The full variable domain, its missing parts supplied by reference TRBV18 and TRBJ1-4, is NAGVMQNPRHLVRRRGQEARLRCSPMKGHSHVYWYRQLPEEGLKFMVYLQKENIIDESGMPKERFSAEFPKEGPSILRIQQVVRGDSAAYFCASSPGALNEKLFFGSGTQLSVL.